Listed below are T cell receptor beta chains from one sample, sequenced in a study of T-cell memory formation after mild COVID-19. TCRdb called the 5' RACE reads again in MiXCR, with one record for every CDR3 protein. The sample carries roughly 200,000 distinct CDR3 sequences, 20% to 25% recorded once. The sequencing sample was made of PBMCs or a T cell subset sorted from them (not recorded which). These receptors were taken from an adult woman who had mild COVID-19 (a few samples of this study predate the infection). Cell type and time point are not known. CDR3s include the opening cysteine and the closing phenylalanine or tryptophan. Fields, in order: D gene, J gene, V gene, clone size, CDR3 protein, CDR3 DNA. A D gene is named only where the DNA matches it firmly. The size entry is marked missing in some rows and otherwise reads once, few, many or a size class.

TRBD1	TRBJ2-1	TRBV6-2/TRBV6-3	few	CASIHSGTGHNEQFF	TGTGCCAGCATCCATTCGGGGACAGGACACAATGAGCAGTTCTTC
TRBD2	TRBJ2-7	TRBV6-2/TRBV6-3	many	CASSYGTSGRSYEQYF	TGTGCCAGCAGTTACGGGACTAGCGGGCGCTCCTACGAGCAGTACTTC
-	TRBJ2-7	TRBV21-1	few	CASSTSTPTKPSYEQYF	TGTGCCAGCAGCACCTCGACCCCCACGAAACCCTCCTACGAGCAGTACTTC
-	TRBJ1-2	TRBV6-2/TRBV6-3	-	CASSYSEESGYGYTF	TGTGCCAGCAGTTACTCGGAGGAGTCGGGCTATGGCTACACCTTC
-	TRBJ2-1	TRBV7-9	few	CASSSWVVRDEQFF	TGTGCCAGCAGCTCATGGGTGGTGAGAGATGAGCAGTTCTTC
TRBD2	TRBJ2-1	TRBV15	few	CATSREGTSSGDEQFF	TGTGCCACCAGCAGAGAGGGGACTAGCTCGGGGGATGAGCAGTTCTTC
-	TRBJ2-7	TRBV12-3/TRBV12-4	-	CASSMDSGTEGYEQYF	TGTGCCAGCAGTATGGATTCCGGGACGGAGGGGTACGAGCAGTACTTC
-	TRBJ2-1	TRBV12-3/TRBV12-4	-	CASLGGLGEQFF	TGTGCCAGCTTGGGGGGCCTGGGTGAGCAGTTCTTC
-	TRBJ1-2	TRBV7-9	-	CASSPIRTYGYTF	TGTGCCAGCAGCCCCATCAGAACTTATGGCTACACCTTC
-	TRBJ2-7	TRBV7-9	few	CASSMDPSKSYEQYF	TGTGCCAGCAGCATGGACCCCTCGAAATCCTACGAGCAGTACTTC
-	TRBJ1-3	TRBV13	-	CASSSVRWGSGNTIYF	TGTGCCAGCAGCTCCGTTCGCTGGGGTTCTGGAAACACCATATATTTT
-	TRBJ2-7	TRBV2	few	CAIRDNSYEQYF	TGTGCCATCCGGGACAACTCCTACGAGCAGTACTTC
-	TRBJ2-3	TRBV5-1	-	CASSFSGGVTDTQYF	TGCGCCAGCAGCTTCTCCGGAGGGGTGACAGATACGCAGTATTTT
-	TRBJ1-1	TRBV25-1	-	CASSDGWAEAFF	TGTGCCAGCAGTGATGGGTGGGCTGAAGCTTTCTTT
-	TRBJ2-1	TRBV6-1	-	CASSGESPSNEQFF	TGTGCCAGCAGTGGTGAATCCCCTAGCAATGAGCAGTTCTTC
TRBD1	TRBJ2-5	TRBV20-1	-	CSARDRGQGTQYF	TGCAGTGCTAGAGATCGGGGACAGGGGACCCAGTACTTC
-	TRBJ2-3	TRBV12-3/TRBV12-4	-	CASTPGAGDTQYF	TGTGCCAGCACCCCAGGGGCGGGAGATACGCAGTATTTT
TRBD1	TRBJ1-2	TRBV24-1	few	CATSAPTGLEVPYGYTF	TGTGCCACCAGCGCGCCGACAGGGCTGGAGGTTCCCTATGGCTACACCTTC
TRBD2	TRBJ2-7	TRBV3-1	-	CASSQELSGGPYEQYF	TGTGCCAGCAGCCAAGAGCTTAGCGGGGGGCCCTACGAGCAGTACTTC
TRBD1	TRBJ2-7	TRBV7-8	-	CASSRTGDDYEQYF	TGTGCCAGCAGCAGGACAGGGGACGACTACGAGCAGTACTTC
-	TRBJ2-5	TRBV7-7	many	CASSFSATRGETQYF	TGTGCTAGCAGCTTCAGTGCGACTAGAGGAGAGACCCAGTACTTC
TRBD1	TRBJ2-2	TRBV4-2	-	CASSQVDSVGTGGAWTGELFF	TGTGCCAGCAGCCAAGTAGATTCAGTCGGGACAGGGGGCGCGTGGACCGGGGAGCTGTTTTTT
-	TRBJ2-1	TRBV12-3/TRBV12-4	-	CASSLGGEPHNEQFF	TGTGCCAGCAGTTTAGGAGGGGAACCACACAATGAGCAGTTCTTC
-	TRBJ2-7	TRBV29-1	few	CSVEKSRDHEQYF	TGCAGCGTTGAGAAATCCAGGGACCACGAGCAGTACTTC
-	TRBJ1-5	TRBV9	-	CASSPTGAKDQPQHF	TGTGCCAGCAGCCCCACCGGGGCAAAGGATCAGCCCCAGCATTTT
TRBD1	TRBJ1-3	TRBV9	-	CASSDRDSRNTIYF	TGTGCCAGCAGCGACCGGGACAGCAGAAACACCATATATTTT
-	TRBJ1-3	TRBV5-5	few	CASSATSAGNTIYF	TGTGCCAGCAGCGCGACCTCGGCTGGAAACACCATATATTTT
-	TRBJ2-7	TRBV9	-	CASSVDGSLYEQYF	TGTGCCAGCAGCGTAGACGGCAGCTTATACGAGCAGTACTTC
-	TRBJ2-1	TRBV6-6	-	CASSYSWGSTEQNEQFF	TGTGCCAGCAGTTACTCTTGGGGGAGTACGGAGCAAAATGAGCAGTTCTTC
-	TRBJ1-2	TRBV6-5	-	CASSYNPLGGNMLDGYTF	TGTGCCAGCAGTTACAATCCTTTAGGGGGGAACATGCTTGATGGCTACACCTTC
-	TRBJ1-3	TRBV12-3/TRBV12-4	-	CASSLPQELENTIYF	TGTGCCAGCAGCCTCCCACAGGAGTTGGAAAACACCATATATTTT
-	TRBJ2-7	TRBV15	many	CATSSGIGSLSYEQYF	TGTGCCACCAGCTCCGGGATCGGGAGTCTTTCCTACGAGCAGTACTTC
TRBD2	TRBJ2-3	TRBV20-1	-	CSARDRGGNTDTQYF	TGCAGTGCTAGAGATCGGGGGGGAAACACAGATACGCAGTATTTT
-	TRBJ1-6	TRBV12-3/TRBV12-4	-	CASSLQGHGNSPLHF	TGTGCCAGCAGTTTACAGGGACATGGGAATTCACCCCTCCACTTT
TRBD1	TRBJ1-1	TRBV6-1	once	CASSAPDRANTEAFF	TGTGCCAGCAGTGCCCCAGACAGGGCGAACACTGAAGCTTTCTTT
-	TRBJ2-1	TRBV27	-	CASRRGTGNPYNEQFF	TGTGCCAGCAGGAGAGGAACAGGGAACCCCTACAATGAGCAGTTCTTC
TRBD1	TRBJ2-7	TRBV5-5	few	CASSFRGQYYEQYF	TGTGCCAGCAGCTTCCGGGGACAGTACTACGAGCAGTACTTC
-	TRBJ2-1	TRBV9	-	CASSVVAAHNEQFF	TGTGCCAGCAGCGTAGTAGCGGCCCACAATGAGCAGTTCTTC
TRBD2	TRBJ2-2	TRBV4-3	many	CASSQDRNGRGAGELFF	TGCGCCAGCAGCCAAGATAGAAACGGGAGGGGGGCCGGGGAGCTGTTTTTT
TRBD2	TRBJ2-7	TRBV5-1	-	CASSLTSGSNYEQYF	TGCGCCAGCAGCTTGACTAGCGGGAGCAACTACGAGCAGTACTTC
-	TRBJ2-1	TRBV14	few	CASSQERFEGYNEQFF	TGTGCCAGCAGCCAAGAACGCTTCGAAGGCTACAATGAGCAGTTCTTC
TRBD1	TRBJ2-1	TRBV7-6	-	CASSLAMGQNGNEQFF	TGTGCCAGCAGCTTAGCGATGGGACAGAATGGCAATGAGCAGTTCTTC
-	TRBJ2-7	TRBV20-1	-	CSALTAGREQYF	TGCAGTGCCCTCACCGCGGGTCGGGAGCAGTACTTC
TRBD2	TRBJ2-5	TRBV7-8	few	CASSSLDGLAGGETQYF	TGTGCCAGCAGCTCACTCGATGGACTAGCGGGAGGAGAGACCCAGTACTTC
-	TRBJ2-1	TRBV15	-	CATSRPPVGVGDNEQFF	TGTGCCACCAGCAGACCTCCGGTGGGGGTGGGCGACAATGAGCAGTTCTTC
-	TRBJ2-2	TRBV19	few	CATSDGELFF	TGTGCCACCTCGGACGGGGAGCTGTTTTTT
-	TRBJ2-7	TRBV21-1	-	CASSRLRSYEQYF	TGTGCCAGCAGCAGACTCCGCTCCTACGAGCAGTACTTC
-	TRBJ1-4	TRBV7-9	-	CASSLAYRDGATNEKLFF	TGTGCCAGCAGCTTAGCTTACCGGGACGGTGCAACTAATGAAAAACTGTTTTTT
-	TRBJ2-3	TRBV25-1	-	CASSLEPPAGRTDTQYF	TGTGCCAGCAGTCTCGAACCCCCGGCGGGGCGCACAGATACGCAGTATTTT
TRBD2	TRBJ2-1	TRBV11-2	-	CASSSWEDTSGLSSYNEQFF	TGTGCCAGCAGCTCATGGGAGGACACTAGCGGGTTGAGCTCCTACAATGAGCAGTTCTTC
-	TRBJ2-1	TRBV20-1	few	CSARDLRSVYNEQFF	TGCAGTGCTAGAGATCTCAGGTCCGTCTACAATGAGCAGTTCTTC
TRBD1	TRBJ1-1	TRBV6-5	-	CASTGQGDTEAFF	TGTGCCAGCACTGGACAGGGAGACACTGAAGCTTTCTTT
TRBD1	TRBJ2-3	TRBV7-6	few	CASSFTRTGPTDTQYF	TGTGCCAGCAGCTTCACACGGACAGGGCCCACAGATACGCAGTATTTT
-	TRBJ1-3	TRBV7-2	-	CASSLGARAGNTIYF	TGTGCCAGCAGCTTAGGTGCGCGGGCTGGAAACACCATATATTTT
TRBD2	TRBJ2-5	TRBV4-1	-	CASSQESGVQETQYF	TGCGCCAGCAGCCAAGAAAGCGGGGTCCAAGAGACCCAGTACTTC